These 20 T cell receptor beta chains originate from one sample sequenced in a study of shared clonotypes between healthy human individuals. The assay was immunoSEQ multiplex PCR, and TCRdb's table has in-frame clones only and misses some. The sample gives about 2.4 million clones, more than 90% of which show up once; over 0.12% is in the top ten. The sample taken for sequencing was naive CD4+ T cells sorted from blood. This sample's subset: CD45RA+ positively selected. The receptors derive from a young man in good health.

The chain has TRBV5-4 and TRBJ2-5, with D perhaps given as TRBD1 or TRBD2 (5 bases each). The CDR3 runs to 14 residues. Germline V lookup: CDR1 SGHNT, CDR2 YYREEE (reference sequence). V lost 1 base and J 5 bases, leaving 12 bases between the germline ends. CDR3 DNA sequence: TGTGCCAGCAGCTTGTTTGATGGGGGTGAGACCCAGTACTTC. As protein: CASSLFDGGETQYF.

The J gene is TRBJ1-2, the V gene TRBV10-3; TRBD1 matches 10 bases. The ends lost 4 bases at V and 1 base at J; junction bases unmatched: 6. The CDR3 contains 16 residues. Germline lookup yields CDR1 ENHRY and CDR2 SYGVKD. This chain's CDR3 is CAISVEGQGYNYGYTF. The CDR3 nucleotides are TGTGCCATCAGTGTCGAGGGACAGGGGTATAACTATGGCTACACCTTC.

The rearrangement links TRBV10-3 to TRBJ1-1; D remains unclear. With 4 bases removed from V and 1 base from J, the gap between germline ends came to 10 bases. Germline loops: CDR1 ENHRY, CDR2 SYGVKD. The CDR3 has 14 residues. This chain's CDR3 is CAISVDSSNTEAFF. DNA of the CDR3: TGTGCCATCAGTGTAGATTCTTCGAACACTGAAGCTTTCTTT.

This chain joins TRBV11-2 and TRBJ2-3; no clear D gene. This CDR3 contains 14 residues. From germline, CDR1 is SGHAT and CDR2 FQNNGV. The germline V and J ends were trimmed by 0 bases and 4 bases, with 8 bases remaining between them. CDR3 sequence: CASSLDREPDTQYF. As DNA, the CDR3 is TGTGCCAGCAGCTTAGACCGAGAGCCAGATACGCAGTATTTT.

The chain joins TRBV7-2 to TRBJ1-5, with D possibly matching TRBD1 (5 bases). V was trimmed by 0 bases and J by 2 bases, leaving 11 bases between them. There are 16 residues in the CDR3. Looked up from germline, CDR1 is SGHTA and CDR2 is FQGNSA. The CDR3 DNA follows: TGTGCCAGCAGCTTAGCGGGGGAATGGGGCAATCAGCCCCAGCATTTT. Translating gives CASSLAGEWGNQPQHF. The whole variable domain, filled in from reference TRBV7-2 and TRBJ1-5, reads GAGVSQSPSNKVTEKGKDVELRCDPISGHTALYWYRQSLGQGLEFLIYFQGNSAPDKSGLPSDRFSAERTGGSVSTLTIQRTQQEDSAVYLCASSLAGEWGNQPQHFGDGTRLSIL.

The V call is TRBV2, the J call TRBJ2-7, with 8 positions matching TRBD1. The trim removed 5 bases at V and 6 bases at J, leaving 15 bases unmatched. This CDR3 region has 16 residues. Germline values: CDR1 SNHLY, CDR2 FYNNEI. CDR3 region: CASSRTGSIFSGEQYF. The CDR3, as DNA: TGTGCCAGCAGTAGGACAGGGAGCATCTTTAGTGGCGAGCAGTACTTC.

This rearrangement joins TRBV2 to TRBJ1-5, with 10 bases identical to TRBD1. V was pared by 7 bases and J by 1 base, with 4 bases of the junction left unmatched. This CDR3 is 15 amino acids long. CDR1 and CDR2 from the germline V gene are SNHLY and FYNNEI. CDR3 loop: CASKRDRGSNQPQHF. The CDR3 nucleotides are TGTGCCAGCAAGAGGGACAGGGGAAGCAATCAGCCCCAGCATTTT.

About this clone itself: At the DNA level, this CDR3 is encoded by other sequences in the same sample as well. The chain is built from TRBV5-4 and TRBJ2-3; TRBD2 might be the D (5 bases). The CDR3 has 14 amino acids. Trimming cost V 0 bases and J 4 bases, with 9 bases left between them. Germline V gene sequence: CDR1 SGHNT, CDR2 YYREEE (reference sequence). The CDR3 DNA sequence: TGTGCCAGCAGCTTGGGCCTAGCCTCAGATACGCAGTATTTT. Translation gives CASSLGLASDTQYF.

The chain carries TRBV7-9 and TRBJ2-3, with 9 positions matching TRBD1. Germline V gives CDR1 SEHNR, CDR2 FQNEAQ (reference sequence). Unmatched junction bases numbered 12, after V lost 6 bases and J lost 5 bases. The CDR3 length is 16 residues. Here the CDR3 DNA reads TGTGCCAGCAGTTCCGGGACAGGGACAATGGGAGATACGCAGTATTTT. It specifies CASSSGTGTMGDTQYF. Based on the CDR3 plus reference TRBV7-9 and TRBJ2-3, the full variable domain is DTGVSQNPRHKITKRGQNVTFRCDPISEHNRLYWYRQTLGQGPEFLTYFQNEAQLEKSRLLSDRFSAERPKGSFSTLEIQRTEQGDSAMYLCASSSGTGTMGDTQYFGPGTRLTVL.

V gene TRBV5-1 combines with J gene TRBJ2-2; TRBD2 aligns across 11 bases. The CDR3 runs 16 residues. The germline V gene has CDR1 SGHRS and CDR2 YFSETQ. J gave up 6 bases and V 4 bases, and 8 bases lay outside the gene matches. CDR3 bases: TGCGCCAGCAGCGGGCTAGCGGGGGGACCTTCCGGGGAGCTGTTTTTT. Amino acids: CASSGLAGGPSGELFF. Combining the CDR3 with reference TRBV5-1 and TRBJ2-2 gives the whole variable domain KAGVTQTPRYLIKTRGQQVTLSCSPISGHRSVSWYQQTPGQGLQFLFEYFSETQRNKGNFPGRFSGRQFSNSRSEMNVSTLELGDSALYLCASSGLAGGPSGELFFGEGSRLTVL.

Details on this clone: Additional DNA sequences in this sample encode the identical CDR3. This sequence joins TRBV5-8 and TRBJ1-3; D call uncertain. CDR3 length equals 14 residues. Germline V gene sequence: CDR1 SGHTS, CDR2 YDEGEE. V lost 4 bases and J lost 2, with 10 bases in between. Written as DNA, the CDR3 is TGTGCCAGCAGCCTCGACCGAGCTGGAAACACCATATATTTT. Translating gives CASSLDRAGNTIYF. Supplemented by reference TRBV5-8 and TRBJ1-3, the full variable domain reads EAGVTQSPTHLIKTRGQQATLRCSPISGHTSVYWYQQALGLGLQFLLWYDEGEERNRGNFPPRFSGRQFPNYSSELNVNALELEDSALYLCASSLDRAGNTIYFGEGSWLTVV.

Regarding this clone: The sample contains more than one DNA sequence encoding this CDR3. DNA of the CDR3: TGCGCCAGCAGCTTAACAGGGACGGGGGAGCAGTACTTC. Its translation: CASSLTGTGEQYF. J is TRBJ2-7 and V is TRBV5-1; D perhaps matches TRBD1 (6 bases). V lost 2 bases to trimming and J lost 7 bases, with 13 bases between them. This CDR3 has 13 amino acids. Germline assignment: CDR1 SGHRS and CDR2 YFSETQ.

The chain couples TRBV23-1 to TRBJ1-3, with TRBD1 as a possible D gene (5 bases). TRBV23-1 is an open reading frame, and its role is uncertain. The CDR3 has 18 amino acids. Trimming cost V 3 bases and J 0 bases, with 18 bases left between them. The CDR3 coding sequence is TGCGCCAGCAGTCATCTATCCCAAGGGGTCGACTCTGGAAACACCATATATTTT. Encoded protein: CASSHLSQGVDSGNTIYF.

J is TRBJ2-7 and V is TRBV2; 9 bases map to TRBD1. This CDR3 comprises 14 residues. Trimming took 5 bases from V and 2 from J; bases not matched to a gene: 4. The V gene's germline CDR1 is SNHLY and CDR2 FYNNEI. CDR3 nucleotide sequence: TGTGCCAGCAGTCGGACAGGGGACGCCTACGAGCAGTACTTC. The encoded protein is CASSRTGDAYEQYF.

V usage is TRBV28 and J usage is TRBJ1-1, with a possible D match to TRBD1 (6 bases). V shed 4 bases and J shed 2 bases, with 14 bases lying between them. CDR1 MDHEN and CDR2 SYDVKM come from the germline V gene. The CDR3 is 15 residues long. The CDR3 DNA follows: TGTGCCAGCAGTTACACCGGACAGACTAACACTGAAGCTTTCTTT. It yields the protein CASSYTGQTNTEAFF.

The chain joins TRBV12-5 to TRBJ2-3; no clear D gene. Trimming removed 1 base from V and 2 bases from J, with 7 bases in between. CDR1 and CDR2 (germline): LGHNT, FRNRAP. This CDR3 spans 14 amino acids. The CDR3 sequence is CASGLGHNTDTQYF. The CDR3, as DNA: TGTGCTAGTGGTTTGGGACACAACACAGATACGCAGTATTTT.

The chain employs TRBV5-4 and TRBJ2-6; D gene ambiguous. From germline, CDR1 is SGHNT and CDR2 YYREEE (reference sequence). This CDR3 region has 15 residues. V was trimmed by 0 bases and J by 0 bases, leaving 4 bases between them. The CDR3 loop reads CASSLASSGANVLTF. CDR3 bases: TGTGCCAGCAGCTTGGCCAGCTCTGGGGCCAACGTCCTGACTTTC.

This clone showed up just a few times. This chain uses TRBV2 with TRBJ1-5; tentatively, D is TRBD1 (5 bases). CDR3 length equals 14 residues. The ends were cut back, 6 bases at V and 11 bases at J, with 20 bases in the middle. Germline V gene data show CDR1 as SNHLY and CDR2 as FYNNEI. CDR3 protein: CASRRAGSSMAQHF. The CDR3 region has the DNA TGTGCCAGCAGGAGGGCAGGGTCTTCGATGGCCCAGCATTTT. Using reference TRBV2 and TRBJ1-5 for the parts outside the CDR3, the full variable domain is EPEVTQTPSHQVTQMGQEVILRCVPISNHLYFYWYRQILGQKVEFLVSFYNNEISEKSEIFDDQFSVERPDGSNFTLKIRSTKLEDSAMYFCASRRAGSSMAQHFGDGTRLSIL.

V is TRBV29-1 and J is TRBJ1-1; possible D gene TRBD1, 5 bases. V lost 7 bases to trimming and J lost 1 base, with 16 bases between them. This CDR3 region has 14 residues. Germline CDR1 SQVTM, CDR2 ANQGSEA. CDR3 DNA sequence: TGCAGCGCCCGGGGACGGCAGCCGAACACTGAAGCTTTCTTT. It specifies CSARGRQPNTEAFF.

This chain joins TRBV9 and TRBJ1-2; 9 nucleotides line up with TRBD1. V shed 0 bases and J 2 bases; nucleotides not matched to a gene: 8. The germline CDR1 and CDR2 sequences are SGDLS and YYNGEE. The CDR3 is 17 residues long. This chain's CDR3 is CASSVGGTGLENYGYTF. The CDR3 coding sequence is TGTGCCAGCAGCGTAGGTGGGACAGGGTTGGAGAACTATGGCTACACCTTC.